One and the same sample provided the 5 T cell receptor beta chains below, sequenced in a study of PD-1 blockade in classical Hodgkin lymphoma. Libraries were prepared by immunoSEQ multiplex PCR; TCRdb keeps only in-frame clonotypes and omits some of them. The sample carries 30,000 to 40,000 clones, around 89% recorded once. Regarding time point: newly diagnosed, previously untreated cHL patient sample. With magnetic negative selection, CD4+ T cells were purified from PBMCs that had been thawed. The sample taken for sequencing was CD4+ T cells from blood. These receptor sequences come from a human donor with classical Hodgkin lymphoma.

The rearrangement uses TRBV5-4 and TRBJ1-1; possible D gene TRBD1, 6 bases. V lost 0 bases, J lost 5 bases, and 17 bases lay in between. Germline V gene sequence: CDR1 SGHNT, CDR2 YYREEE (reference sequence). This CDR3 is built from 16 residues. The CDR3: CASSLGFSGGGTEAFF. CDR3 DNA: TGTGCCAGCAGCTTGGGGTTTTCGGGAGGGGGAACTGAAGCTTTCTTT.

V gene TRBV9 combines with J gene TRBJ2-2; 10 bases align to TRBD1. With 6 bases clipped from V and 7 bases from J, the junction kept 9 bases outside the gene matches. The CDR3 runs to 15 residues. From germline, CDR1 is SGDLS and CDR2 YYNGEE. Written as DNA, the CDR3 is TGTGCCAGCAACCAACCCGGGACAGGGGTCGGGGAGCTGTTTTTT. This gives the protein CASNQPGTGVGELFF. The entire variable domain, with the rest obtained from reference TRBV9 and TRBJ2-2, is as follows: DSGVTQTPKHLITATGQRVTLRCSPRSGDLSVYWYQQSLDQGLQFLIQYYNGEERAKGNILERFSAQQFPDLHSELNLSSLELGDSALYFCASNQPGTGVGELFFGEGSRLTVL.

The rearrangement joins TRBV11-3 to TRBJ2-1; 7 bases line up with TRBD1. The germline gives CDR1 SGHNT, CDR2 YENEEA. The CDR3 runs 14 residues. After removal of 3 bases from V and 6 bases from J, the junction contained 5 bases not matched to a gene. CDR3 sequence reads: CASSLVGQSNEQFF. As DNA, the CDR3 is TGTGCCAGCAGCTTGGTGGGACAGAGCAATGAGCAGTTCTTC.

The rearrangement links TRBV6-4 to TRBJ2-3; perhaps TRBD2 as D (6 bases). The germline V gene encodes CDR1 MRHNA and CDR2 SNTAGT. The ends were cut back, 2 bases at V and 2 bases at J, with 11 bases in the middle. The length of the CDR3 is 15 residues. This CDR3 reads CASSDEGRDTDTQYF. Here the CDR3 DNA reads TGTGCCAGCAGTGACGAAGGGCGGGACACAGATACGCAGTATTTT.

The chain recombines TRBV27 with TRBJ2-2; D remains ambiguous. Germline loops: CDR1 MNHEY, CDR2 SMNVEV (reference sequence). The CDR3 runs to 16 residues. The V end was cut by 4 bases, the J end by 0 bases, with 12 bases between. CDR3 region: CASSSLVGANTGELFF. The CDR3 bases are TGTGCCAGCAGTTCCCTCGTTGGGGCGAACACCGGGGAGCTGTTTTTT.